Here is one T cell receptor (beta chain) with its context. The antigen is unknown. This sample is part of a study of T cells in tuberculosis. Overall study context: This South African cohort compared adolescents with or without latent tuberculosis against adults with active tuberculosis.

Clones were read by immunoSEQ multiplex PCR, and TCRdb kept only the in-frame ones, dropping some. Of fewer than 40,000 clones detected, approximately 93% appear once; the ten largest clones hold 8%. Findings and limits, study-wide: A GMM-specific repertoire classifier reached 85% to 90% accuracy, AUROC around 0.87. Active tuberculosis alpha repertoires lay closer to GMM-specific TCRs than controls'. Smaller alpha distances in active tuberculosis partly reflected shorter CDR3-alpha lengths.

V lost 5 bases and J lost 5; bases outside the gene matches: 11. The CDR3 sequence is 18 residues long. Per germline, CDR1 SGHTA and CDR2 FQGNSA. Sequencing input: PBMCs. The sequence came from a donor between 10 and 29 years old with latent tuberculosis or without tuberculosis infection. The V call is TRBV7-2, the J call TRBJ2-1; 14 nucleotides match TRBD2. Here the CDR3 reads CASSHPFPGLAGDNEQFF. DNA of the CDR3: TGTGCCAGCAGCCACCCCTTCCCGGGACTAGCGGGAGACAATGAGCAGTTCTTC.